This entry lists 28 T cell receptor beta chains sequenced from one sample in a study of beta chain features in type 1 diabetes (dated by TCRdb to the late 2010s). What the research found in general, with its limitations: Type 1 diabetes patients showed a moderate but significant shortening of TCRB CDR3 length in all four CD4+ subsets.

Receptors were amplified or captured by the immunoSEQ multiplex PCR assay. The entire isolated RNA was reverse transcribed using the High Capacity cDNA Reverse Transcription Kit, and thus expressed TCRB transcripts were sequenced. TCRdb took over this immuneACCESS table, retaining in-frame rearrangements with V and J assigned. Such tables are incomplete; in checked studies, under half of the missing clones stem from an unresolved V gene, and the remainder is unexplained. The sample table contains approximately 600,000 clones; only one count was recorded for roughly 12% of them. The ten largest clones take up around 0.12% of the sample. Their specific antigens are unknown. The sample was naive CD4+ T cells from blood. This specimen's cell subset or site label, interpreted: true naive CD4+ T cells. The source of these receptors is a man aged 25 to 40 with type 1 diabetes.

V gene TRBV9 combines with J gene TRBJ1-2; 7 nucleotides agree with TRBD1. V was pared by 3 bases and J by 4 bases, with 18 bases of the junction left unmatched. CDR3 length: 18 amino acids. Per germline, CDR1 SGDLS and CDR2 YYNGEE. For the CDR3, the DNA is TGTGCCAGCAGCGCCCGTCCCACACAGGGGAGGGTCTCCTATGGCTACACCTTC. Translation: CASSARPTQGRVSYGYTF.

The chain recombines TRBV7-8 with TRBJ2-3; 8 bases match TRBD1. Germline trimming cut 4 bases from V and 5 bases from J; bases unmatched to any gene: 14. The germline CDR1 and CDR2 sequences are SGHVS and FQNEAQ. CDR3 length: 17 residues. CDR3 residues: CASSSFLGQGAGDTQYF. In nucleotides, the CDR3 is TGTGCCAGCAGCTCCTTTCTGGGGCAGGGGGCAGGAGATACGCAGTATTTT. Looking up the rest from reference TRBV7-8 and TRBJ2-3 gives the full variable domain: GAGVSQSPRYKVAKRGQDVALRCDPISGHVSLFWYQQALGQGPEFLTYFQNEAQLDKSGLPSDRFFAERPEGSVSTLKIQRTQQEDSAVYLCASSSFLGQGAGDTQYFGPGTRLTVL.

This chain connects TRBV4-3 to TRBJ1-1; no definite D call. The germline CDR1 and CDR2 sequences are LGHNA and YSLEER. The CDR3 length is 13 residues. Trimming removed 0 bases at V and 5 bases at J, with 7 bases between. In DNA, the CDR3 is TGCGCCAGCAGCCAAGAAAGTTTGACTGAAGCTTTCTTT. This codes for CASSQESLTEAFF.

This clone was detected only a few times. This CDR3 reads CASSLESRSTDTQYF. The CDR3 coding sequence is TGTGCCAGCAGCTTGGAATCTAGGAGCACAGATACGCAGTATTTT. The chain carries TRBV5-4 and TRBJ2-3; D not certain. Germline values: CDR1 SGHNT, CDR2 YYREEE (reference sequence). Trimming shortened V by 0 bases and J by 0 bases, and 8 bases separated the two germline ends. This CDR3 spans 15 amino acids.

The genes are TRBV28 and TRBJ2-5; D unresolved. Deletions cut 5 bases from V and 5 bases from J, with 18 bases between. This CDR3 has 15 residues. CDR1 is MDHEN, CDR2 SYDVKM, per germline. The CDR3 region has the DNA TGTGCCAGCAGTCCCTCCTCCGGTGCTGGGGAGACCCAGTACTTC. It specifies CASSPSSGAGETQYF. Full variable domain (missing parts from reference TRBV28 and TRBJ2-5): DVKVTQSSRYLVKRTGEKVFLECVQDMDHENMFWYRQDPGLGLRLIYFSYDVKMKEKGDIPEGYSVSREKKERFSLILESASTNQTSMYLCASSPSSGAGETQYFGPGTRLLVL.

J is TRBJ2-5 and V is TRBV28; 7 bases fit TRBD1. J was trimmed by 3 bases and V by 6 bases; bases with no gene match: 1. This CDR3 is 12 amino acids long. The germline CDR1 and CDR2 sequences are MDHEN and SYDVKM. The CDR3 DNA is TGTGCCAGCAGGGGGACAGAAGAGACCCAGTACTTC. It yields the protein CASRGTEETQYF.

The genes are TRBV11-2 and TRBJ2-7; TRBD1 agrees at 9 bases. The germline gives CDR1 SGHAT, CDR2 FQNNGV. The junction had 9 bases not matched to a gene; V was cut back by 2 bases and J by 4 bases. The CDR3 sequence is 16 residues long. The CDR3 bases are TGTGCCAGCAGCTTATACGGACAGGGGAAGGGGTACGAGCAGTACTTC. Residues: CASSLYGQGKGYEQYF.

This chain uses TRBV5-1 with TRBJ2-1, with 7 bases aligning to TRBD1. With V trimmed by 4 bases and J by 5 bases, 3 bases remained unmatched. This CDR3 comprises 13 residues. Germline V gives CDR1 SGHRS, CDR2 YFSETQ. The DNA for the CDR3 is TGCGCCAGCAGCGTAGGGACAGACAATGAGCAGTTCTTC. This encodes CASSVGTDNEQFF.

This clone was counted only a few times. The V call is TRBV6-5, the J call TRBJ1-2; TRBD1 matches 7 bases. This CDR3 contains 13 residues. Germline V gene sequence: CDR1 MNHEY, CDR2 SVGAGI. In DNA form, the CDR3 reads TGTTCGACTTCGACAGGGATCAACTATGGCTACACCTTC. It specifies CSTSTGINYGYTF.

The rearrangement uses TRBV7-2 and TRBJ2-6; TRBD1 is a possible D gene (6 bases). The V end lost 5 bases, the J end lost 0 bases, and 8 bases lay between the germline ends. This CDR3 contains 15 residues. CDR1 and CDR2 from the germline V gene are SGHTA and FQGNSA. CDR3 bases: TGTGCCAGCAGCAAACAGGGCTCTGGGGCCAACGTCCTGACTTTC. Protein: CASSKQGSGANVLTF.

This clone was observed a handful of times. The chain couples TRBV10-3 to TRBJ1-1; the match to TRBD1 covers 8 bases. Germline V CDR1 and CDR2: ENHRY, SYGVKD. With 10 bases clipped from V and 6 bases from J, the junction kept 7 bases outside the gene matches. The CDR3 consists of 12 residues. CDR3 loop: CASSLTGAEAFF. DNA for the CDR3: TGTGCCAGCTCCCTGACAGGGGCTGAAGCTTTCTTT.

This clone was seen more than once but under ten times. V and J are TRBV7-9 and TRBJ1-5, with D possibly being TRBD1 (5 bases). Per the germline V gene, CDR1 is SEHNR and CDR2 is FQNEAQ (reference sequence). The CDR3 runs to 10 residues. This CDR3 is CAVRVQPQHF. CDR3 in DNA: TGTGCGGTCAGGGTTCAGCCCCAGCATTTT.

This clone was seen a handful of times. The V call is TRBV28, the J call TRBJ1-3; D is unclear. Trimming removed 3 bases at V and 0 bases at J, with 21 bases between. The CDR3 contains 19 residues. Germline CDR1 MDHEN, CDR2 SYDVKM. The CDR3 sequence is CASSFFGRRISYSGNTIYF. The CDR3 region has the DNA TGTGCCAGCAGTTTCTTCGGAAGGCGCATCTCATACTCTGGAAACACCATATATTTT.

This clone was seen a handful of times. V and J are TRBV29-1 and TRBJ1-5; 7 nucleotides align to TRBD1. With V trimmed by 4 bases and J by 3 bases, 6 bases remained unmatched. Germline V gene lookup returns CDR1 SQVTM and CDR2 ANQGSEA. This CDR3 contains 14 residues. CDR3 region: CSVVVGQDNQPQHF. Here the CDR3 DNA reads TGCAGCGTTGTGGTCGGACAGGACAATCAGCCCCAGCATTTT.

This clone was seen a few times. The sample holds other DNA sequences that translate to the same CDR3. The genes are TRBV9 and TRBJ1-1, with D unresolved. Trimming took 2 bases from V and 0 from J, leaving 5 bases between them. There are 13 residues in the CDR3. Germline CDR1 is SGDLS and CDR2 is YYNGEE. CDR3 nucleotide sequence: TGTGCCAGCAGCGTGGAGTTGAACACTGAAGCTTTCTTT. It is translated as CASSVELNTEAFF.

The chain couples TRBV5-6 to TRBJ2-1; no reliable D call. CDR3 size: 13 residues. The V end lost 3 bases, the J end lost 8 bases, and 12 bases lay between the germline ends. Germline CDR1 reads SGHDT; CDR2 reads YYEEEE. The CDR3 DNA reads TGTGCCAGCAGCTGGGCGTCCGGCGATGAGCAGTTCTTC. This encodes CASSWASGDEQFF.

This chain joins TRBV19 and TRBJ2-5; 7 bases map to TRBD1. Trimming took 6 bases from V and 5 from J; bases not matched to a gene: 9. The CDR3 has 14 residues. Germline V CDR1 and CDR2: LNHDA, SQIVND (reference sequence). Here the CDR3 DNA reads TGTGCCAGTAGCGGACAGGCCCGCGGGGAGACCCAGTACTTC. This codes for CASSGQARGETQYF. Looking up the rest from reference TRBV19 and TRBJ2-5 gives the full variable domain: DGGITQSPKYLFRKEGQNVTLSCEQNLNHDAMYWYRQDPGQGLRLIYYSQIVNDFQKGDIAEGYSVSREKKESFPLTVTSAQKNPTAFYLCASSGQARGETQYFGPGTRLLVL.

Only a few counts were recorded for this clone. The V gene is TRBV5-1, the J gene TRBJ2-3; 10 nucleotides line up with TRBD2. The V segment lost 4 bases and the J segment 0 bases; nucleotides outside the gene matches: 8. The CDR3 extends over 17 amino acids. Per germline, CDR1 SGHRS and CDR2 YFSETQ. CDR3: CASSMNGLAASTDTQYF. Written as DNA, the CDR3 is TGCGCCAGCAGCATGAACGGACTAGCGGCAAGCACAGATACGCAGTATTTT.

The chain is built from TRBV5-1 and TRBJ1-4, with D unclear. Germline assignment: CDR1 SGHRS and CDR2 YFSETQ. Trimming took off 6 bases at V and 1 base at J, with 13 bases between the two ends. CDR3 length: 15 residues. The CDR3 loop is CASTLMGGTNEKLFF. As DNA, the CDR3 is TGCGCCAGCACTCTTATGGGCGGAACTAATGAAAAACTGTTTTTT.

The V call is TRBV7-9, the J call TRBJ2-7, with a possible D match to TRBD2 (6 bases). The germline gives CDR1 SEHNR, CDR2 FQNEAQ (reference sequence). V was trimmed by 5 bases and J by 0 bases, leaving 14 bases between them. This CDR3 is built from 15 residues. The CDR3 region has the DNA TGTGCCAGCAGCCACCGACTAGGGAGCTCCTACGAGCAGTACTTC. Residues: CASSHRLGSSYEQYF.

With regard to this clone: One end of the junction does not line up with germline, which may come from a read error. J is TRBJ1-6 and V is TRBV7-2; D uncertain. Germline-derived CDR1 and CDR2 are SGHTA and FQGNSA. The CDR3 runs to 15 residues. In DNA form, the CDR3 reads TGTGCCAGCAGCGTAGCCGTCAAGGCGGATTCACCCCTCCACTTT. The encoded protein is CASSVAVKADSPLHF.

This chain uses TRBV7-9 with TRBJ1-2; D is uncertain. The CDR3 is 13 residues long. V was trimmed by 5 bases and J by 8 bases, leaving 15 bases between them. CDR1 is SEHNR and CDR2 is FQNEAQ in the germline V gene (reference sequence). The CDR3 DNA sequence: TGTGCCAGCAGCCCGGGGATAGTGTTGGGCTACACCTTC. Encoded protein: CASSPGIVLGYTF.

Only a few counts were recorded for this clone. V and J are TRBV9 and TRBJ2-5, with 7 nucleotides matching TRBD2. The germline V gene encodes CDR1 SGDLS and CDR2 YYNGEE. The CDR3 is 14 residues long. V shed 0 bases, J shed 3 bases, and the junction held 2 bases outside the gene matches. DNA of the CDR3: TGTGCCAGCAGCGTAGCTGGACTAGAAGAGACCCAGTACTTC. It encodes CASSVAGLEETQYF. Complete variable domain (other parts from reference TRBV9 and TRBJ2-5): DSGVTQTPKHLITATGQRVTLRCSPRSGDLSVYWYQQSLDQGLQFLIQYYNGEERAKGNILERFSAQQFPDLHSELNLSSLELGDSALYFCASSVAGLEETQYFGPGTRLLVL.

This clone was counted a few times. The chain employs TRBV7-2 and TRBJ2-7, with D possibly being TRBD1 (6 bases). This CDR3 has 15 amino acids. Germline values: CDR1 SGHTA, CDR2 FQGNSA. V lost 4 bases, J lost 2 bases, and 15 bases lay in between. The CDR3 region is CASSSTGHRAYEQYF. The CDR3 coding sequence is TGTGCCAGCAGCTCGACAGGCCATCGGGCCTACGAGCAGTACTTC.

This clone was found a few times. This sequence joins TRBV29-1 and TRBJ1-2; the D is unclear. The V gene's germline CDR1 is SQVTM and CDR2 ANQGSEA. The CDR3 has 9 residues. CDR3 residues: CGLEDGYTF. As DNA, the CDR3 is TGCGGCCTGGAGGATGGCTACACCTTC.

The rearrangement links TRBV19 to TRBJ1-2, with D tentatively TRBD1 (5 bases). V shed 3 bases and J shed 2 bases, with 13 bases lying between them. The CDR3 has 15 residues. CDR1 and CDR2 (germline): LNHDA, SQIVND (reference sequence). CDR3 region: CASSIQGGWNYGYTF. The CDR3 region has the DNA TGTGCCAGTAGTATCCAGGGAGGGTGGAACTATGGCTACACCTTC. Together with reference TRBV19 and TRBJ1-2, the CDR3 gives the full variable domain: DGGITQSPKYLFRKEGQNVTLSCEQNLNHDAMYWYRQDPGQGLRLIYYSQIVNDFQKGDIAEGYSVSREKKESFPLTVTSAQKNPTAFYLCASSIQGGWNYGYTFGSGTRLTVV.

V and J are TRBV27 and TRBJ2-1; TRBD2 might be the D (6 bases). Germline-derived CDR1 and CDR2 are MNHEY and SMNVEV (reference sequence). Between the trimmed V and J ends, which lost 5 bases and 3 bases, there was a span of 11 bases. This CDR3 region has 14 residues. CDR3 residues: CASSRGMDYNEQFF. The CDR3 DNA sequence: TGTGCCAGCAGTCGGGGGATGGACTACAATGAGCAGTTCTTC.

The genes are TRBV5-1 and TRBJ2-7, with TRBD2 matching over 8 bases. The CDR3 has 16 residues. With V trimmed by 1 base and J by 2 bases, 8 bases remained unmatched. Germline V CDR1 and CDR2: SGHRS, YFSETQ. The CDR3 DNA sequence: TGCGCCAGCAGCTTGTCTTCTACTAGCGGCCCCTACGAGCAGTACTTC. Its protein is CASSLSSTSGPYEQYF.